Listed below are T cell receptor beta chains from one sample, sequenced in a study of T cells in Graves' hyperthyroidism and ophthalmopathy. TCRdb re-analysed the multiplex PCR reads in MiXCR, keeping a single row per CDR3 protein. The table shows approximately 250,000 distinct CDR3 sequences, with almost 25% occurring only once. Specimen: blood. These receptors were collected from a woman aged 35 to 49 with Graves' ophthalmopathy. CDR3s include the opening cysteine and the closing phenylalanine or tryptophan. Fields, in order: V gene, D gene, J gene, CDR3 length, clone size, CDR3 protein, CDR3 DNA. D genes are given only for firm matches. Not every row has a clone size; where given, it reads once, few, many or a size class.

>TRBV27|NA|TRBJ1-6|15|many
CASRTHFRYNSPLHF
TGTGCCAGCAGGACTCATTTCAGATATAATTCACCCCTCCACTTT
>TRBV7-2|NA|TRBJ2-7|13|NA
CASSREGPYEQYF
TGTGCCAGCAGCCGAGAGGGGCCCTACGAGCAGTACTTC
>TRBV6-5|NA|TRBJ2-2|13|many
CASSSPGPGELFF
TGTGCCAGCAGTTCCCCCGGTCCCGGGGAGCTGTTTTTT
>TRBV27|NA|TRBJ2-7|15|NA
CASSKETDLSYEQYF
TGTGCCAGCAGTAAGGAAACAGATCTCTCCTACGAGCAGTACTTC
>TRBV7-2|TRBD2|TRBJ2-7|15|NA
CASSFQSGTSYEQYF
TGTGCCAGCAGCTTTCAAAGCGGGACCTCTTACGAGCAGTACTTC
>TRBV7-9|NA|TRBJ2-7|15|many
CASSLAGDRSYEQYF
TGTGCCAGCAGCTTAGCTGGGGATAGATCCTACGAGCAGTACTTC
>TRBV19|NA|TRBJ1-5|17|many
CASSIVRLRPRDQPQHF
TGTGCCAGTAGTATAGTTAGGTTGAGACCAAGGGATCAGCCCCAGCATTTT
>TRBV12-3/TRBV12-4|TRBD1|TRBJ1-1|14|NA
CASSPQGARTEAFF
TGTGCCAGCAGCCCACAGGGGGCTCGGACTGAAGCTTTCTTT
>TRBV7-2|NA|TRBJ2-5|13|many
CASSARLVETQYF
TGTGCCAGCAGCGCCCGACTAGTGGAGACCCAGTACTTC
>TRBV6-5|NA|TRBJ1-5|15|many
CASSPGGGGNQPQHF
TGTGCCAGCAGCCCGGGGGGGGGTGGCAATCAGCCCCAGCATTTT
>TRBV18|TRBD2|TRBJ2-2|17|many
CASSPTSGSKNTGELFF
TGTGCCAGCTCACCAACTAGCGGGAGCAAGAACACCGGGGAGCTGTTTTTT
>TRBV5-8|NA|TRBJ1-1|14|few
CASSKRHGSPEAFF
TGTGCCAGCAGCAAAAGGCATGGTTCCCCTGAAGCTTTCTTT
>TRBV7-2|TRBD2|TRBJ2-5|14|many
CASSPDSGGGAQYF
TGTGCCAGCAGCCCCGATAGCGGGGGCGGGGCCCAGTACTTC
>TRBV30|NA|TRBJ2-7|12|many
CAWSLDGYEQYF
TGTGCCTGGAGTCTGGACGGCTACGAGCAGTACTTC
>TRBV6-1|NA|TRBJ2-7|11|many
CASNRGGQQYF
TGTGCCAGCAACAGGGGGGGACAGCAGTACTTC
>TRBV11-2|NA|TRBJ2-7|14|many
CASSLELGHYEQYF
TGTGCCAGCAGCTTAGAGTTGGGACACTACGAGCAGTACTTC
>TRBV28|TRBD2|TRBJ2-7|14|many
CASAKLAGYYEQYF
TGTGCCAGCGCCAAATTAGCGGGATACTACGAGCAGTACTTC
>TRBV5-5|NA|TRBJ2-7|16|NA
CASSHRSGLSIYEQYF
TGTGCCAGCAGTCATCGATCGGGGTTATCGATCTACGAGCAGTACTTC
>TRBV6-5|NA|TRBJ2-7|16|many
CASTQTGARSMDEQYF
TGTGCCAGCACCCAGACTGGGGCACGCTCTATGGATGAGCAGTACTTC
>TRBV12-3/TRBV12-4|TRBD1|TRBJ2-7|15|NA
CASSYGTGVPDEQYF
TGTGCCAGCAGTTACGGGACAGGGGTCCCGGATGAGCAGTACTTC
>TRBV19|NA|TRBJ1-2|15|few
CASSMYGARGYGYTF
TGTGCCAGTAGTATGTATGGGGCCCGCGGCTATGGCTACACCTTC
>TRBV28|NA|TRBJ1-1|15|many
CASSLYKDSGGTAFF
TGTGCCAGCAGTTTATATAAGGATTCGGGGGGGACAGCTTTCTTT
>TRBV27|NA|TRBJ2-7|17|NA
CASSTRQDALFFYEQYF
TGTGCCAGCAGTACGAGGCAGGACGCCCTCTTTTTCTACGAGCAGTACTTC
>TRBV27|NA|TRBJ2-5|15|many
CASSSLAAPGETQYF
TGTGCCAGCAGTTCACTAGCAGCCCCCGGGGAGACCCAGTACTTC
>TRBV20-1|TRBD1|TRBJ2-7|15|many
CSARSDRGNTYEQYF
TGCAGTGCTAGATCAGACAGGGGAAACACCTACGAGCAGTACTTC
>TRBV7-2|NA|TRBJ2-7|14|many
CASSLGWRFYEQYF
TGTGCCAGCAGCTTAGGGTGGCGCTTCTACGAGCAGTACTTC
>TRBV3-1|NA|TRBJ2-7|14|few
CASSPMATSYEQYF
TGTGCCAGCAGCCCCATGGCGACCTCCTACGAGCAGTACTTC
>TRBV5-1|NA|TRBJ2-5|14|few
CASSFGSGKETQYF
TGCGCCAGCAGCTTCGGGAGCGGAAAAGAGACCCAGTACTTC
>TRBV4-1|TRBD2|TRBJ2-7|16|many
CASSPEEWEGMNEQYF
TGCGCCAGCAGCCCCGAGGAATGGGAGGGTATGAACGAGCAGTACTTC
>TRBV20-1|NA|TRBJ2-1|11|many
CSGGLNNEQFF
TGCAGTGGGGGGCTTAACAATGAGCAGTTCTTC
>TRBV28|NA|TRBJ2-7|12|many
CASSLTQVEQYF
TGTGCCAGCAGCCTAACACAGGTGGAGCAGTACTTC
>TRBV18|NA|TRBJ2-5|14|many
CASSPLATVETQYF
TGTGCCAGCTCACCACTAGCAACCGTCGAGACCCAGTACTTC
>TRBV6-2/TRBV6-3|NA|TRBJ1-5|13|NA
CASSTVGNQPQHF
TGTGCCAGCAGTACGGTTGGCAATCAGCCCCAGCATTTT
>TRBV12-5|TRBD1|TRBJ2-1|14|many
CASGYGDSYNEQFF
TGTGCTAGTGGTTACGGGGACAGCTACAATGAGCAGTTCTTC
>TRBV7-2|TRBD1|TRBJ1-1|17|NA
CASSLPLDRGSDTEAFF
TGTGCCAGCAGCTTACCGTTGGACAGGGGTTCGGACACTGAAGCTTTCTTT
>TRBV28|NA|TRBJ1-2|12|many
CASRPLLYGYTF
TGTGCCAGCAGACCCCTGCTCTATGGCTACACCTTC
>TRBV6-2/TRBV6-3|NA|TRBJ1-1|18|NA
CASSLNNGVPLSGTEAFF
TGTGCCAGCAGTCTTAATAACGGGGTTCCACTAAGTGGGACTGAAGCTTTCTTT
>TRBV28|TRBD1|TRBJ2-7|15|many
CASSSQGAGLYEQYF
TGTGCCAGCAGTTCTCAGGGGGCTGGTTTGTACGAGCAGTACTTC
>TRBV5-1|TRBD1|TRBJ1-3|17|many
CASSLDLQGVPGNTIYF
TGCGCCAGCAGCTTGGATCTTCAGGGGGTTCCGGGAAACACCATATATTTT
>TRBV28|NA|TRBJ1-1|14|many
CASSLGLMNTEAFF
TGTGCCAGCAGTCTGGGACTTATGAACACTGAAGCTTTCTTT
>TRBV15|TRBD1|TRBJ2-3|14|many
CATSKDRGTDTQYF
TGTGCCACCAGTAAGGACAGGGGCACAGATACGCAGTATTTT
>TRBV30|NA|TRBJ2-7|12|many
CAWKGLSYEQYF
TGTGCCTGGAAAGGCCTCTCCTACGAGCAGTACTTC
>TRBV28|NA|TRBJ2-7|14|many
CASSLAGSKGEQYF
TGTGCCAGCAGTTTGGCCGGCAGCAAAGGCGAGCAGTACTTC
>TRBV19|TRBD1|TRBJ2-7|16|many
CASSLKTGQGRYEQYF
TGTGCCAGTAGTCTAAAAACCGGACAGGGTCGGTACGAGCAGTACTTC
>TRBV6-1|NA|TRBJ2-2|15|NA
CASRGQRTNTGELFF
TGTGCCAGCAGAGGACAGCGAACGAACACCGGGGAGCTGTTTTTT
>TRBV28|NA|TRBJ1-2|12|NA
CASVAGSGGYTF
TGTGCCAGCGTAGCGGGGTCGGGTGGCTACACCTTC
>TRBV12-3/TRBV12-4|NA|TRBJ2-5|14|NA
CASSRNQYQETQYF
TGTGCCAGCAGCCGGAATCAGTACCAAGAGACCCAGTACTTC
>TRBV12-3/TRBV12-4|NA|TRBJ2-5|14|NA
CASSPTGRQETQYF
TGTGCCAGCAGTCCCACAGGGAGGCAAGAGACCCAGTACTTC
>TRBV11-2|NA|TRBJ2-4|13|many
CASRLGGGNIQYF
TGTGCCAGCAGACTGGGAGGGGGAAACATTCAGTACTTC
>TRBV28|NA|TRBJ2-7|14|many
CASSLRGVGYEQYF
TGTGCCAGCAGTCTCCGTGGAGTTGGTTACGAGCAGTACTTC